This TCR beta chain emerged from a study of cytomegalovirus exposure and HLA in healthy donors (dated by TCRdb to about 2017). Regarding the complete study: An earlier analysis of 587 of the donors reported 276 Gb of sequence data and 117 million unique TCR beta sequences obtained from about 179 million T cells. Typing coverage varied by locus: about 629-630 donors for A, B, C, DRB1 and DQB1; approximately 520 for DQA1; over 600 for DPA1; fewer than 480 for DPB1. A later genetic analysis used genome-wide SNP genotypes for about three fifths of the 666 donors, treating that subset as a discovery cohort. To predict cytomegalovirus infection status, the study brought together high-throughput TCR immunosequencing, statistical association of individual TCRs with disease status, and machine learning. Alongside the repertoire data, information on donor age, sex, ethnicity and CMV serostatus was compiled. HLA typing included class I and class II loci at four-digit resolution. In an earlier analysis of 587 of the donors, high-throughput TCR beta sequencing was used to judge whether each TCR beta V gene segment behaved as functional or pseudogenic. Every repertoire in the discovery cohort had been generated on one and the same sequencing platform. Across 300 to 400 genotyped donors of the cohort, an average of roughly 250,000 unique TCR beta nucleotide sequences per donor were sequenced, and roughly a sixth of those sequences were non-productive. Rather than using new phenotypic data, the later analysis identified candidate immune exposures from TCR beta sequences and from how often those sequences occurred across donors. The T cell repertoires of 666 subjects were profiled by immunosequencing and related to cytomegalovirus serostatus. The aim of the study was to test whether cataloging public T cell receptors could identify signatures of past pathogen exposure. Along with the roughly 670-subject first cohort, a separate validation cohort of more than 90 different subjects was used. To study patterns of TCR occurrence, a later analysis re-analyzed previously published TCR beta repertoires from 700 or so donors and added high-resolution HLA genotyping. The genetic ancestry cluster associated with self-reported Caucasian donors included about four fifths of the roughly 400 genotyped donors. Roughly 290 gigabases of sequencing data and approximately 92 million unique TCR sequences made up an early release that covered 500 to 700 HLA-typed donors. About 5 DR-DQ haplotypes were handled as single units for association and clustering, since linkage in the cohort was strong. Results and caveats for the whole study, not just this receptor: In both the original and validation cohorts, the classifier was reported to diagnose cytomegalovirus status with high specificity and sensitivity. When HLA alleles, especially DR and DQ, strongly co-occurred, TCR associations were difficult to assign to individual alleles. A few of the identified cytomegalovirus-associated TCR beta chains were confirmed in vitro to be specific for cytomegalovirus antigens. According to a later analysis, parvovirus B19, influenza, CMV and Epstein-Barr virus appeared linked to several top co-occurrence clusters. Presence/absence analyses assumed roughly uniform sequencing depth across donors, an assumption that may not hold. Because counts were too low, 15 to 20 rarely observed V segments, including chromosome 9 orphons, were left out of the earlier analysis of roughly 600 of the donors. Compared with equally common non-associated chains, HLA-associated TCR beta chains in a later analysis were more clonally expanded and had lower generation probabilities. Because some donors lacked HLA typing at each locus, the association tests relied only on the typed subset. CMV serostatus was the only immune exposure information available for the cohort. Linkage disequilibrium might explain the correlated functional status among segregating V segments, but an unknown experimental factor could not be ruled out. Broadly in line with IMGT annotations, most TCR beta V segments showed up in productive rearrangements about 87% or about 30% of the time in an earlier analysis of about 500 of the donors. A further reported finding was that TCR beta sequences accurately predicted the HLA-A and HLA-B alleles for most subjects in the first cohort. Across donors, most TCR sequences were observed very rarely, whereas some public TCRs were present in many individuals. It was suggested by the authors that the approach could potentially be generalized to other disease states and immunological phenotypes. Only TCR beta chains were sequenced in this cohort, and the absence of alpha or paired-chain data limited detectable features. An association between a missense DCLRE1C variant and V-gene and J-gene trimming of TCR beta chains was found in a later genetic analysis and replicated in an independent cohort. A cluster of highly shared sequence variants was judged likely to represent a technical artifact of the sequencing pipeline. According to a later analysis, most CMV-associated TCR beta chains appeared to be HLA-restricted, and the HLA associations seemed to be driven largely by CMV exposure. At a false discovery rate of 0.05, a later analysis linked 16,951 TCR beta sequences to specific HLA alleles. In a later analysis, the rate of TCR association differed among HLA loci, with DRB1 alleles having the most associated TCRs and HLA-C alleles having the fewest. According to a later genetic analysis, donors in an Asian-associated ancestry cluster had fewer N-insertions in productive TCRs than the approximately 690-donor mean. The study gave a list of 150 to 200 TCR beta chains associated with cytomegalovirus.

The library was built by means of the immunoSEQ multiplex PCR assay. The multiplex PCR relied on a mix of 60 forward primers for TCR Vbeta segments and 13 reverse primers for TCR Jbeta segments. The CDR3 region of rearranged TCR beta genes was amplified from genomic DNA by a multiplex PCR assay. Amplified TCR beta libraries were sequenced as 87-base-pair reads on the Illumina HiSeq System. In the authors' own workflow: Across the 700 or so repertoires, a later analysis counted around 80 million unique TCR beta chains, roughly 11 million of which were shared by at least two donors. Raw reads were error-corrected and collapsed into unique sequences with a nearest-neighbor algorithm that merged closely related sequences to remove PCR and sequencing errors. V, D and J gene segments were assigned by aligning CDR3 sequences to IMGT reference sequences. For a sequence to be retained, a match of at least six nucleotides was required to both a V gene segment and a J gene segment. Rearrangements were classified as productive when the CDR3 lacked stop codons and remained in frame with V and J, and all other rearrangements were classified as non-productive. Following IMGT convention, CDR3 was defined as the stretch from the second conserved V-encoded cysteine up to the conserved J-encoded phenylalanine. In an earlier analysis of around 640 of the donors, sequences lacking an unambiguous match to a single V gene segment were excluded. In an earlier analysis of 587 of the donors, a V segment was called functional when productive rearrangements were above 56.7%, and segregating when the standard deviation between donors exceeded 5%. A statistical classification framework was built to diagnose cytomegalovirus status from the catalog of TCR beta chain sequences. In a later analysis, V and J genes were assigned by comparing TCR nucleotide sequences against IMGT/GENE-DB human TR gene sequences. A later analysis assigned CDR3 sequences and most-parsimonious VDJ recombination scenarios with the TCRdist pipeline. A later analysis defined each TCR beta chain by its CDR3 amino acid sequence plus V-gene family, and excluded reads lacking a unique V-gene family. To address suspected cross-contamination and a sequencing artifact, a later analysis removed over 500 highly shared, low-generation-probability nucleotide sequences. For each public chain, a later analysis derived a clonal expansion index from normalized ranks of inferred template counts within each repertoire. A later analysis computed generation probabilities with a VDJ recombination model fitted to out-of-frame rearrangements, and checked the results against IGoR. In a later analysis, TCR-TCR, TCR-HLA and TCR-CMV co-occurrence was scored with hypergeometric tests, and a repertoire-size bias correction was applied to TCR pairs. To estimate false discovery rates, a later analysis permuted the HLA or CMV assignments 20 times. In a later analysis, co-occurring TCRs were grouped with DBSCAN, and TCRdist sequence similarity was added when clustering was performed within HLA-allele-positive subsets. Repertoires with fewer than 30,000 or more than 120,000 public chains were left out of co-occurrence clustering, as were about 5 repertoires with anomalous nucleotide sharing. As stored in TCRdb, this immuneACCESS dataset retains in-frame rearrangements with V and J assigned. A fraction of the clones does not appear; measured against another copy, unresolved V genes explain less than half of the discrepancy, and the remainder lacks a known reason. The D gene and trimming were derived from the DNA, and the V and J assignments and clone size from that table. The sample data list approximately 210,000 clones, and roughly 83% of these were observed just once. The top ten clonotypes cover 0.35% to 0.5% of the sample.

In total, 500 to 700 healthy bone marrow donors made up the cohort. Cohort members were all nominally healthy when sampled, although unrecorded immune exposures were likely present. The donor was CMV seropositive and was included in the group of 250 to 300 seropositive cohort members. Every donor gave a peripheral blood sample, and the peripheral blood mononuclear cells from that sample were used for TCR beta sequencing. Genomic DNA was extracted from the blood cell samples with the Qiagen DNeasy Blood Extraction Kit. Turning to this clone: The target of this receptor is not known. Base qualities were left out, and no much larger clone turns up one base away.

This clonotype originated in a male donor in good health and CMV-seropositive. Input material: PBMCs.

The sequenced DNA: TGCAGTGCTCACAGGGACTATGGCTACACCTTC. Its amino acids are CSAHRDYGYTF. The rearranged chain carries TRBV20-1 and TRBJ1-2, and the D gene may be TRBD1, 6 bases matching. The germline V gene encodes CDR1 DFQATT and CDR2 SNEGSKA (reference sequence). Trimming takes 5 bases from V and 3 bases from J, and the germline ends sit 7 bases apart. The CDR3, cysteine through phenylalanine, is 11 amino acids long. Solely the CDR3 DNA is kept, with 33 bases framed from the first base.